The rows below give T cell receptor beta chains drawn from one sample of a study of CD8+ T cells in alopecia areata. Using immunoSEQ multiplex PCR, the repertoire was profiled, and TCRdb retains in-frame clones only, with some absent. Of hundreds of thousands of clones in the sample, 60% are singletons; the top ten hold roughly 0.88%. Sequencing used CD4+ T cells sorted from blood, obtained at roughly week 53, from a patient treated with tofacitinib. All receptors come from a human donor with alopecia areata. Each CDR3 is given with its conserved first and last residue. Each record gives: V gene, clone size, J gene, D gene, CDR3 protein, CDR3 DNA. The D gene is left open where the match is weak. Clone size, where shown, is once, few, many, or a class for clones that have expanded.

V gene: TRBV29-1
clone size: NA
J gene: TRBJ2-5
D gene: TRBD2
CDR3 protein: CSVEDSGGKETQYF
CDR3 DNA: TGCAGCGTTGAAGATAGCGGGGGGAAAGAGACCCAGTACTTC

V gene: TRBV30
clone size: once
J gene: TRBJ2-1
D gene: TRBD1
CDR3 protein: CAWSQAQGAEQFF
CDR3 DNA: TGTGCCTGGAGTCAAGCACAGGGGGCCGAGCAGTTCTTC

V gene: TRBV30
clone size: NA
J gene: TRBJ2-5
D gene: TRBD2
CDR3 protein: CAWRFSGGAAETQYF
CDR3 DNA: TGTGCCTGGAGGTTTAGCGGGGGGGCCGCAGAGACCCAGTACTTC

V gene: TRBV30
clone size: NA
J gene: TRBJ1-4
D gene: NA
CDR3 protein: CAWRGSLDEKLFF
CDR3 DNA: TGTGCCTGGAGGGGCAGTCTCGATGAAAAACTGTTTTTT

V gene: TRBV9
clone size: NA
J gene: TRBJ1-2
D gene: NA
CDR3 protein: CASSDGRERNGYTF
CDR3 DNA: TGTGCCAGCAGCGACGGACGGGAACGTAACGGCTACACCTTC

V gene: TRBV6-5
clone size: NA
J gene: TRBJ2-1
D gene: NA
CDR3 protein: CASSYVGVRNEQFF
CDR3 DNA: TGTGCCAGCAGTTACGTAGGGGTTCGAAATGAGCAGTTCTTC

V gene: TRBV9
clone size: once
J gene: TRBJ2-7
D gene: TRBD1
CDR3 protein: CASSVTGNSYEQYF
CDR3 DNA: TGTGCCAGCAGCGTGACAGGGAACTCCTACGAGCAGTACTTC

V gene: TRBV7-6
clone size: NA
J gene: TRBJ2-5
D gene: NA
CDR3 protein: CASSSVRGAWETQYF
CDR3 DNA: TGTGCCAGCAGCTCAGTCAGGGGGGCGTGGGAGACCCAGTACTTC

V gene: TRBV25-1
clone size: NA
J gene: TRBJ1-5
D gene: NA
CDR3 protein: CASSESSGDQPQHF
CDR3 DNA: TGTGCCAGCAGTGAATCGTCAGGGGATCAGCCCCAGCATTTT

V gene: TRBV9
clone size: few
J gene: TRBJ1-5
D gene: TRBD1
CDR3 protein: CASSATGDRQPQHF
CDR3 DNA: TGTGCCAGCAGCGCCACAGGGGACCGGCAGCCCCAGCATTTT

V gene: TRBV18
clone size: few
J gene: TRBJ2-7
D gene: NA
CDR3 protein: CASSADRSSYEQYF
CDR3 DNA: TGTGCCAGCTCCGCTGACAGGTCGAGCTACGAGCAGTACTTC

V gene: TRBV6-1
clone size: few
J gene: TRBJ1-2
D gene: NA
CDR3 protein: CASSEAWQVLDYYGYTF
CDR3 DNA: TGTGCCAGCAGTGAAGCTTGGCAGGTCCTGGACTACTATGGCTACACCTTC

V gene: TRBV9
clone size: NA
J gene: TRBJ2-7
D gene: NA
CDR3 protein: CASSVSVSSYEQYF
CDR3 DNA: TGTGCCAGCAGCGTAAGCGTCAGCTCCTACGAGCAGTACTTC

V gene: TRBV5-1
clone size: NA
J gene: TRBJ2-3
D gene: NA
CDR3 protein: CASSPWGSTDTQYF
CDR3 DNA: TGCGCCAGCAGCCCGTGGGGGAGCACAGATACGCAGTATTTT

V gene: TRBV2
clone size: NA
J gene: TRBJ1-1
D gene: NA
CDR3 protein: CASSTHENTEAFF
CDR3 DNA: TGTGCCAGCAGTACACACGAGAACACTGAAGCTTTCTTT

V gene: TRBV20-1
clone size: NA
J gene: TRBJ1-1
D gene: NA
CDR3 protein: CSARGPAAFF
CDR3 DNA: TGCAGTGCTAGAGGACCTGCGGCTTTCTTT

V gene: TRBV4-2
clone size: few
J gene: TRBJ1-6
D gene: NA
CDR3 protein: CASSQTRDYNSPLHF
CDR3 DNA: TGTGCCAGCAGCCAAACCCGGGACTATAATTCACCCCTCCACTTT

V gene: TRBV6-6
clone size: NA
J gene: TRBJ2-7
D gene: NA
CDR3 protein: CASSYPTGYEQYF
CDR3 DNA: TGTGCCAGCAGTTACCCTACGGGCTACGAGCAGTACTTC

V gene: TRBV9
clone size: NA
J gene: TRBJ1-2
D gene: NA
CDR3 protein: CASSMRSGDYGYTF
CDR3 DNA: TGTGCCAGCAGCATGAGATCAGGGGACTATGGCTACACCTTC

V gene: TRBV5-1
clone size: once
J gene: TRBJ2-5
D gene: NA
CDR3 protein: CASSLESNYQETQYF
CDR3 DNA: TGCGCCAGCAGCTTAGAGAGTAACTACCAAGAGACCCAGTACTTC

V gene: TRBV5-4
clone size: NA
J gene: TRBJ2-2
D gene: NA
CDR3 protein: CASSWKGELFF
CDR3 DNA: TGTGCCAGCAGCTGGAAGGGGGAGCTGTTTTTT

V gene: TRBV4-3
clone size: few
J gene: TRBJ2-7
D gene: NA
CDR3 protein: CASSQDRVSYEQYF
CDR3 DNA: TGCGCCAGCAGCCAAGACAGGGTCTCCTACGAGCAGTACTTC

V gene: TRBV9
clone size: NA
J gene: TRBJ2-7
D gene: NA
CDR3 protein: CASSVGRDRIYEQYF
CDR3 DNA: TGTGCCAGCAGCGTAGGGAGGGACCGGATCTACGAGCAGTACTTC

V gene: TRBV29-1
clone size: NA
J gene: TRBJ1-4
D gene: NA
CDR3 protein: CSVEDGANEKLFF
CDR3 DNA: TGCAGCGTTGAAGATGGGGCTAATGAAAAACTGTTTTTT

V gene: TRBV29-1
clone size: NA
J gene: TRBJ2-6
D gene: NA
CDR3 protein: CSASRSGANVLTF
CDR3 DNA: TGCAGCGCTTCGCGTTCTGGGGCCAACGTCCTGACTTTC

V gene: TRBV5-1
clone size: NA
J gene: TRBJ2-5
D gene: NA
CDR3 protein: CASAVEGRQETQYF
CDR3 DNA: TGCGCCAGCGCCGTTGAGGGGCGGCAAGAGACCCAGTACTTC

V gene: TRBV29-1
clone size: once
J gene: TRBJ2-3
D gene: NA
CDR3 protein: CSATQGIGSTDTQYF
CDR3 DNA: TGCAGCGCAACCCAGGGGATTGGGAGCACAGATACGCAGTATTTT

V gene: TRBV2
clone size: NA
J gene: TRBJ2-1
D gene: TRBD1
CDR3 protein: CASRPGQGSDEQFF
CDR3 DNA: TGTGCCAGCAGGCCGGGACAGGGATCGGATGAGCAGTTCTTC

V gene: TRBV29-1
clone size: NA
J gene: TRBJ2-1
D gene: NA
CDR3 protein: CSVEGDRSYNEQFF
CDR3 DNA: TGCAGCGTGGAGGGAGACAGAAGCTACAATGAGCAGTTCTTC

V gene: TRBV15
clone size: NA
J gene: TRBJ1-6
D gene: TRBD1
CDR3 protein: CATSTRLGGQGGSPLHF
CDR3 DNA: TGTGCCACCAGCACTCGTCTCGGTGGACAGGGAGGCTCACCCCTCCACTTT

V gene: TRBV7-9
clone size: NA
J gene: TRBJ2-2
D gene: NA
CDR3 protein: CASSSTVTGELFF
CDR3 DNA: TGTGCCAGCAGCTCGACAGTTACCGGGGAGCTGTTTTTT

V gene: TRBV27
clone size: NA
J gene: TRBJ2-3
D gene: NA
CDR3 protein: CASSFRGQQGDTQYF
CDR3 DNA: TGTGCCAGCAGTTTCCGGGGCCAGCAGGGAGATACGCAGTATTTT

V gene: TRBV30
clone size: NA
J gene: TRBJ2-1
D gene: TRBD2
CDR3 protein: CAWSVRGLAGGEQFF
CDR3 DNA: TGTGCCTGGAGTGTACGGGGACTAGCGGGTGGGGAGCAGTTCTTC

V gene: TRBV7-2
clone size: NA
J gene: TRBJ1-2
D gene: NA
CDR3 protein: CASSLLAGGYTF
CDR3 DNA: TGTGCCAGCAGCTTACTGGCTGGCGGCTACACCTTC

V gene: TRBV9
clone size: once
J gene: TRBJ2-1
D gene: NA
CDR3 protein: CASSVERSSYNEQFF
CDR3 DNA: TGTGCCAGCAGCGTAGAAAGAAGCTCCTACAATGAGCAGTTCTTC

V gene: TRBV29-1
clone size: NA
J gene: TRBJ1-5
D gene: NA
CDR3 protein: CSARWGPTQPQHF
CDR3 DNA: TGCAGCGCCCGGTGGGGGCCGACTCAGCCCCAGCATTTT

V gene: TRBV6-6
clone size: few
J gene: TRBJ1-5
D gene: TRBD1
CDR3 protein: CASRAGQGSGNQPQHF
CDR3 DNA: TGTGCCAGCAGAGCGGGACAGGGGAGTGGCAATCAGCCCCAGCATTTT

V gene: TRBV7-9
clone size: NA
J gene: TRBJ2-1
D gene: NA
CDR3 protein: CASSPIYNEQFF
CDR3 DNA: TGTGCCAGCAGCCCGATCTACAATGAGCAGTTCTTC

V gene: TRBV11-2
clone size: few
J gene: TRBJ2-7
D gene: TRBD1
CDR3 protein: CASSLASTGGIYEQYF
CDR3 DNA: TGTGCCAGCAGCTTAGCTAGCACAGGGGGGATCTACGAGCAGTACTTC